Below are 19 T cell receptor beta chains sequenced from a single sample in a study of blood T cell repertoires in COVID-19. Profiled with immunoSEQ multiplex PCR; TCRdb holds only in-frame clones, not every one. The sample consists of just under 65,000 clones, more than 75% of them appearing once. The specimen was peripheral blood. The receptors originated from a human donor in a cohort sampled during active COVID-19.

The V gene is TRBV5-1, the J gene TRBJ1-2; weak D call: TRBD1 (5 bases). Germline V gives CDR1 SGHRS, CDR2 YFSETQ. V shed 4 bases and J shed 8 bases, with 18 bases lying between them. The CDR3 is made up of 14 amino acids. The CDR3: CASSLALTEDGYTF. CDR3 bases: TGCGCCAGCAGCCTTGCTTTGACAGAGGACGGCTACACCTTC.

The rearrangement uses TRBV5-1 and TRBJ1-5, with D tentatively TRBD1 (6 bases). The V gene lost 4 bases and the J gene lost 3 bases, with 11 bases spanning the gap. Germline lookup yields CDR1 SGHRS and CDR2 YFSETQ. The CDR3 loop spans 14 amino acids. This chain's CDR3 is CASSPDSSNQPQHF. In nucleotides, the CDR3 is TGCGCCAGCAGCCCGGACAGTTCCAATCAGCCCCAGCATTTT.

The V call is TRBV27, the J call TRBJ2-2, with 9 bases that match TRBD2. V dropped 3 bases and J dropped 4; count of bases not matched to a gene: 18. The CDR3 runs to 20 residues. Per germline, CDR1 MNHEY and CDR2 SMNVEV (reference sequence). Written as DNA, the CDR3 is TGTGCCAGCAGTTTGACTGGCGGGGGGGCATCTTTTTGGGGCACCGGGGAGCTGTTTTTT. This gives the protein CASSLTGGGASFWGTGELFF.

The V and J genes are TRBV20-1 and TRBJ2-1; tentatively, D is TRBD1 (6 bases). Germline V gene data show CDR1 as DFQATT and CDR2 as SNEGSKA (reference sequence). V was shortened by 6 bases and J by 10 bases, with 13 bases between the two germline ends. This CDR3 has 11 residues. CDR3 DNA: TGCAGTGCGTACCGGACAGCAGAGCAGTTCTTC. Residues: CSAYRTAEQFF.

The chain carries TRBV28 and TRBJ2-3; perhaps TRBD2 as D (5 bases). Germline-derived CDR1 and CDR2 are MDHEN and SYDVKM. Trimming pared 4 bases from V and 3 bases from J, leaving 20 bases between. The CDR3 spans 17 residues. Written as DNA, the CDR3 is TGTGCCAGCAGTTCCGATTTGCCGGGGAGCGGAACAGATACGCAGTATTTT. As protein: CASSSDLPGSGTDTQYF.

The table lists this clone with a few counts. The gene calls are TRBV12-3 or TRBV12-4 and TRBJ1-6; TRBD1 is a possible D gene (5 bases). This CDR3 region has 13 residues. Trimming pared 6 bases from V and 7 bases from J, leaving 10 bases between. As DNA, the CDR3 is TGTGCCAGCAGCAGGGAAGGAAATTCACCCCTCCACTTT. It translates to CASSREGNSPLHF.

The rearrangement joins TRBV4-2 to TRBJ1-5, with TRBD1 identical over 7 bases. The germline V gene has CDR1 LGHNA and CDR2 YNFKEQ. The CDR3 has 16 residues. J gave up 1 base and V 3 bases, and 6 bases lay outside the gene matches. The CDR3 DNA follows: TGTGCCAGCAGCCAGGAGGGGACAGCGAGCAATCAGCCCCAGCATTTT. This sequence encodes CASSQEGTASNQPQHF.

This chain joins TRBV2 and TRBJ2-5, with TRBD2 matching 7 bases. CDR3 length: 13 residues. The trim removed 8 bases at V and 5 bases at J, leaving 8 bases unmatched. The germline V gene encodes CDR1 SNHLY and CDR2 FYNNEI. CDR3 amino acids: CASGGGRLETQYF. CDR3 nucleotide sequence: TGTGCCAGCGGGGGGGGTAGGTTGGAGACCCAGTACTTC.

The CDR3 DNA reads TGTGCCAGCAGTCTACGACAGGGGCTCGATCAGCCCCAGCATTTT. The encoded protein is CASSLRQGLDQPQHF. The chain has TRBV27 and TRBJ1-5, with 8 bases matching TRBD1. The CDR3 totals 15 residues. The germline V gene has CDR1 MNHEY and CDR2 SMNVEV (reference sequence). V shed 5 bases, J shed 5 bases, and the junction held 8 bases outside the gene matches.

The table lists this clone with a count of one. The chain is built from TRBV7-9 and TRBJ2-1, with 11 bases fitting TRBD1. Germline CDR1 is SEHNR and CDR2 is FQNEAQ (reference sequence). V was pared by 5 bases and J by 7 bases, with 13 bases of the junction left unmatched. CDR3 length: 17 amino acids. The CDR3 DNA sequence: TGTGCCAGCAGCGTCAGCTCCCGGGACAGGGGGAGGAATGAGCAGTTCTTC. Residues: CASSVSSRDRGRNEQFF.

V gene TRBV21-1 combines with J gene TRBJ2-1; the listed D gene, TRBD2, was not tested against the DNA. TRBV21-1 is a recognized pseudogene. This CDR3 has 17 residues. The CDR3 bases are TGTGCCAGCAGCAAAGACCTGGCGGGGGGGCCCTACAATGAGCAGTTCTTC. This gives the protein CASSKDLAGGPYNEQFF.

This clone was counted a single time. The chain employs TRBV4-1 and TRBJ2-7; D possibly corresponds to TRBD1 (5 bases). The V end lost 4 bases, the J end lost 3 bases, and 19 bases lay between the germline ends. CDR3 size: 16 residues. Germline CDR1 is MGHRA and CDR2 is YSYEKL. CDR3 protein: CASSPLGPFLDYEQYF. The CDR3 DNA follows: TGCGCCAGCAGCCCCCTGGGGCCCTTTCTAGACTACGAGCAGTACTTC.

The chain is built from TRBV6-1 and TRBJ2-7; D possibly corresponds to TRBD2 (5 bases). Trimming took 5 bases from V and 5 from J, leaving 16 bases between them. Germline V CDR1 and CDR2: MNHNS, SASEGT. The CDR3 has 14 residues. The CDR3 protein is CASSPPGSLDEQYF. CDR3 bases: TGTGCCAGCAGTCCCCCGGGGTCGCTGGACGAGCAGTACTTC.

The rearrangement uses TRBV7-9 and TRBJ2-6, with D maybe TRBD2 (5 bases). The CDR3 has 18 residues. V was shortened by 1 base and J by 0 bases, with 13 bases between the two germline ends. Looked up from germline, CDR1 is SEHNR and CDR2 is FQNEAQ (reference sequence). The CDR3 DNA reads as TGTGCCAGCAGCTTAGATGGCTGGAGGATCTCTGGGGCCAACGTCCTGACTTTC. It is translated as CASSLDGWRISGANVLTF.

The chain recombines TRBV19 with TRBJ2-2, with 11 bases identical to TRBD2. Trimming took 3 bases from V and 7 from J; bases not matched to a gene: 7. This CDR3 contains 16 residues. Looked up from germline, CDR1 is LNHDA and CDR2 is SQIVND (reference sequence). The CDR3 DNA follows: TGTGCCAGTAGTATCCGGACTAGCGGGCGTAACGGGGAGCTGTTTTTT. This codes for CASSIRTSGRNGELFF.

The V gene is TRBV11-1, the J gene TRBJ2-5; tentative D call: TRBD2 (6 bases). V was cut by 5 bases and J by 5 bases, with 6 bases left in between. CDR1 and CDR2 from the germline V gene are SGHAT and FQDESV (reference sequence). The CDR3 is made up of 11 amino acids. CDR3 sequence: CASSAGETQYF. The CDR3 DNA follows: TGTGCCAGCAGCGCGGGGGAGACCCAGTACTTC.

This chain links TRBV7-2 with TRBJ2-7, with 12 positions matching TRBD2. J was trimmed by 6 bases and V by 5 bases; bases with no gene match: 5. This CDR3 has 14 amino acids. Germline loops: CDR1 SGHTA, CDR2 FQGNSA. The CDR3 DNA is TGTGCCAGCAGCCAACTAGCGGGGGGTTCCGAGCAGTACTTC. Encoded protein: CASSQLAGGSEQYF.

The chain links TRBV6-5 to TRBJ1-2; D not certain. There are 16 residues in the CDR3. Trimming took 0 bases from V and 1 from J, leaving 12 bases between them. CDR1 and CDR2 (germline): MNHEY, SVGAGI. Written as DNA, the CDR3 is TGTGCCAGCAGTTACTCATCTTTCCGGAGTAACTATGGCTACACCTTC. Protein: CASSYSSFRSNYGYTF.

In its sample, this clone was seen a few times. The rearrangement links TRBV6-5 to TRBJ1-1; 7 nucleotides align to TRBD1. The CDR3 loop spans 13 amino acids. V was pared by 6 bases and J by 9 bases, with 10 bases of the junction left unmatched. From germline, CDR1 is MNHEY and CDR2 SVGAGI. In DNA, the CDR3 is TGTGCCAGCAGCGCACGTGGACAGGCCAAAGCTTTCTTT. Its protein product is CASSARGQAKAFF.